This entry describes one T cell receptor beta chain. Its specificity is unknown. The data are from a study of radiotherapy plus CTLA-4 blockade in lung cancer. Study-level information: Among all patients, 15% to 20% showed objective responses, while roughly 30% had disease control.

Germline V gene sequence: CDR1 MNHNS, CDR2 SASEGT. V was clipped by 7 bases and J by 2 bases; unmatched bases: 7. This CDR3 has 15 amino acids. General study results and limits: Among reported predictors of response, early blood T cell clone dynamics with interferon-beta performed best. In blood, after radiotherapy plus ipilimumab, tumor-derived TCR clones expanded.

People whose metastatic non-small-cell lung cancer was chemo-refractory got focal radiation along with CTLA-4 blockade by ipilimumab. This table comes from immunoSEQ multiplex PCR, and its TCRdb copy is limited to in-frame clones, with some not included. The sample shows over 60,000 clones, more than 75% of them seen only once. This rearrangement joins TRBV6-1 to TRBJ2-3; 9 nucleotides align to TRBD1. Sequencing was performed on peripheral blood, taken from a patient treated with radiotherapy plus ipilimumab. This TCR was recovered from a human donor with non-small cell lung cancer that progressed on radiotherapy plus ipilimumab. DNA for the CDR3: TGTGCCAGCAATCAGGGACAGGGACTCACAGATACGCAGTATTTT. This gives the protein CASNQGQGLTDTQYF.